The clone carrying this T cell receptor beta chain appeared a single time. What it binds is not known. With 60 Vbeta and 13 Jbeta primers, the PCR was carried out. The assay was immunoSEQ multiplex PCR, and TCRdb's table has in-frame clones only and misses some. The sample lists some 150,000 clones; over 75% were seen once. This entry comes from a study of cytomegalovirus exposure and HLA in healthy donors. At the level of the study: From HLA-typed donors, an early data release held tens of millions of unique TCRs.

Findings and caveats of the study: Overall, approximately 150 TCR beta chains were annotated as cytomegalovirus-associated.

Sequencing used PBMCs. This receptor was taken from a male donor in good health and CMV-seronegative.

The CDR3 sequence is CASSVGGRAGTVNSPLHF. The DNA of the CDR3 is TGTGCCAGCAGCGTAGGTGGAAGGGCCGGGACAGTGAATTCACCCCTCCACTTT. V gene TRBV9 combines with J gene TRBJ1-6; 7 nucleotides line up with TRBD1. Losses at the gene ends were 0 bases for V and 7 bases for J; bases not matched to a gene: 13. CDR1 SGDLS and CDR2 YYNGEE come from the germline V gene. This CDR3 is built from 18 residues.